Below are 14 T cell receptor beta chains sequenced from a single sample in a study of shared clonotypes between healthy human individuals. Only CD45RO-negative cells positively selected for CCR7 counted as naive CD8 cells, so terminally differentiated effector memory CD45RA+ cells were excluded. Only in-frame clones appear in the TCRdb table, and some are missing; sequencing was by immunoSEQ multiplex PCR. The table has millions of clones, about 95% seen once; the top ten hold 1.1%. The source material was naive CD8+ T cells sorted from blood. All receptors derive from a man between 18 and 29 years old in good health.

The count of this clone is one. The V and J genes are TRBV2 and TRBJ2-1, with D hard to call. The germline V gene has CDR1 SNHLY and CDR2 FYNNEI. V gave up 0 bases and J gave up 7 bases, with 13 bases separating them. This CDR3 spans 15 amino acids. The DNA of the CDR3 is TGTGCCAGCAGTGAAGCTCCTCTTAAGAGTAATGAGCAGTTCTTC. Amino acid sequence: CASSEAPLKSNEQFF.

The chain combines TRBV30 with TRBJ1-6; a possible D gene is TRBD1 (5 bases). Germline CDR1 and CDR2: GTSNPN and SVGIG (reference sequence). The CDR3 is made up of 14 amino acids. Trimming took 1 base from V and 10 from J, leaving 14 bases between them. This CDR3 reads CAWSEGRGWSPLHF. CDR3 DNA: TGTGCCTGGAGTGAGGGGAGGGGATGGTCACCCCTCCACTTT.

On this clone: The sample contains more than one DNA sequence encoding this CDR3. The chain joins TRBV27 to TRBJ1-5; possibly TRBD1 for D (5 bases). CDR3 length: 15 residues. The V end lost 0 bases, the J end lost 2 bases, and 8 bases lay between the germline ends. Germline lookup yields CDR1 MNHEY and CDR2 SMNVEV (reference sequence). This CDR3 reads CASSLSGGGNQPQHF. The DNA for the CDR3 is TGTGCCAGCAGTTTATCGGGGGGGGGCAATCAGCCCCAGCATTTT.

As for this clone: Other DNA sequences from this sample encode an identical CDR3 as well. The chain carries TRBV4-3 and TRBJ2-7, with unresolved D. CDR1 LGHNA and CDR2 YSLEER come from the germline V gene. The CDR3 totals 13 residues. V was trimmed by 0 bases and J by 3 bases, leaving 6 bases between them. CDR3 coding DNA: TGCGCCAGCAGCCAAGACGGAGACTACGAGCAGTACTTC. It encodes CASSQDGDYEQYF.

V gene TRBV11-2 combines with J gene TRBJ2-1, with 11 positions matching TRBD2. There are 15 residues in the CDR3. V was clipped by 6 bases and J by 4 bases; unmatched bases: 5. In germline, CDR1 is SGHAT, CDR2 FQNNGV. CDR3 amino acids: CASRSSGGPYNEQFF. CDR3 coding DNA: TGTGCCAGCAGATCTAGCGGGGGGCCGTACAATGAGCAGTTCTTC.

The gene calls are TRBV5-6 and TRBJ2-7, with no clear D. This CDR3 has 12 amino acids. Germline CDR1 and CDR2: SGHDT and YYEEEE. V dropped 2 bases and J dropped 6 bases, with 9 bases sitting between them. This CDR3 reads CASSFMGPEQYF. DNA of the CDR3: TGTGCCAGCAGCTTTATGGGTCCCGAGCAGTACTTC.

This CDR3 is CASSDPYRGVGKLFF. The CDR3 bases are TGCGCCAGCAGCGATCCTTATCGGGGCGTCGGAAAACTGTTTTTT. The chain uses TRBV4-1 and TRBJ1-4; TRBD1 might be the D (5 bases). V was pared by 5 bases and J by 10 bases, with 20 bases between. CDR1 is MGHRA, CDR2 YSYEKL, per germline. This CDR3 is 15 amino acids long.

The chain combines TRBV2 with TRBJ2-7; either TRBD1 or TRBD2 may supply D (5 bases each). There are 15 residues in the CDR3. Trimming took 2 bases from V and 3 from J, leaving 14 bases between them. Germline loops: CDR1 SNHLY, CDR2 FYNNEI. CDR3 in amino acids: CASSEMALRGYEQYF. The CDR3 DNA is TGTGCCAGCAGTGAAATGGCGCTGAGGGGCTACGAGCAGTACTTC.

V and J are TRBV4-1 and TRBJ2-1, with TRBD2 matching 10 bases. Losses at the gene ends were 0 bases for V and 7 bases for J; bases not matched to a gene: 9. CDR1 and CDR2 from the germline V gene are MGHRA and YSYEKL. The CDR3 extends over 17 amino acids. CDR3 bases: TGCGCCAGCAGCCAAGATCCGCTAGCGGGAGTATTAAATGAGCAGTTCTTC. Translation: CASSQDPLAGVLNEQFF.

The V and J genes are TRBV19 and TRBJ2-1, with D uncertain. With 0 bases removed from V and 7 bases from J, the gap between germline ends came to 7 bases. The length of the CDR3 is 13 residues. CDR1 LNHDA and CDR2 SQIVND come from the germline V gene (reference sequence). As DNA, the CDR3 is TGTGCCAGTAGTATAGATCCCCTAAATGAGCAGTTCTTC. This sequence encodes CASSIDPLNEQFF.

The V and J genes are TRBV18 and TRBJ1-1, with a tentative D call TRBD1 (5 bases). This CDR3 is 10 amino acids long. With 10 bases removed from V and 11 bases from J, the gap between germline ends came to 14 bases. The V gene's germline CDR1 is KGHSH and CDR2 LQKENI. The CDR3 nucleotides read TGTGCCACCGGGGGGGAGAAGGCTTTCTTT. Its protein is CATGGEKAFF. Full variable domain (missing parts from reference TRBV18 and TRBJ1-1): NAGVMQNPRHLVRRRGQEARLRCSPMKGHSHVYWYRQLPEEGLKFMVYLQKENIIDESGMPKERFSAEFPKEGPSILRIQQVVRGDSAAYFCATGGEKAFFGQGTRLTVV.

The rearrangement uses TRBV19 and TRBJ1-4, with D unresolved. CDR1 is LNHDA and CDR2 is SQIVND in the germline V gene (reference sequence). V lost 3 bases and J lost 5, with 10 bases in between. CDR3 length: 14 residues. This chain's CDR3 is CASSMDLENEKLFF. The CDR3 DNA reads TGTGCCAGTAGTATGGATCTGGAGAATGAAAAACTGTTTTTT.

The chain combines TRBV6-6 with TRBJ2-2; D uncertain. V was clipped by 2 bases and J by 8 bases, with 6 bases between them. Per the germline V gene, CDR1 is MNHNY and CDR2 is SVGAGI (reference sequence). This CDR3 spans 12 amino acids. The CDR3 reads CASSYKMGELFF. The CDR3 DNA follows: TGTGCCAGCAGTTACAAAATGGGGGAGCTGTTTTTT.

This clone was recorded only once. This CDR3 is also generated by other DNA sequences in the sample. This chain connects TRBV27 to TRBJ2-7; TRBD1 or TRBD2 may be the D gene (5 bases each). This CDR3 has 12 amino acids. Trimming took off 9 bases at V and 5 bases at J, with 14 bases between the two ends. CDR1 and CDR2 from the germline V gene are MNHEY and SMNVEV (reference sequence). The CDR3 spells CASSGPRDEQYF. The DNA for the CDR3 is TGTGCCAGTTCGGGACCCCGGGACGAGCAGTACTTC.